A single sample is the source of the 22 T cell receptor beta chains below, sequenced in a study of Ad26.COV2.S vaccination and SARS-CoV-2 variants. Treatment described: some 20 received Ad26.COV2.S at low or high dose, single or two shots; about 5 received placebo; per-sample allocation not given. Day 63 after the first injection of vaccine or placebo was the sampling time. Only in-frame clones appear in the TCRdb table, and some are missing; sequencing was by immunoSEQ multiplex PCR. The sample holds 350,000 to 450,000 clones; roughly 84% are singletons and the top ten take roughly 3.1%. The specimen was peripheral blood, collected in a trial of Ad26.COV2.S vaccine versus placebo. Receptors originate from a person between 18 and 60 years old who received the Ad26.COV2.S COVID-19 vaccine or a placebo.

The chain has TRBV12-5 and TRBJ1-5; D remains unclear. The germline V gene encodes CDR1 LGHNT and CDR2 FRNRAP. The CDR3 length is 18 residues. Trimming removed 0 bases at V and 0 bases at J, with 15 bases between. CDR3 region: CASGLVLGPANSNQPQHF. The CDR3 coding sequence is TGTGCTAGTGGTTTGGTACTTGGCCCCGCTAATAGCAATCAGCCCCAGCATTTT.

This clone was observed a few times. The chain links TRBV19 to TRBJ2-1; 8 bases line up with TRBD1. V dropped 4 bases and J dropped 6; count of bases not matched to a gene: 14. There are 17 residues in the CDR3. CDR1 and CDR2 (germline): LNHDA, SQIVND (reference sequence). In DNA form, the CDR3 reads TGTGCCAGTAGTACCCGACAGGGGATTCTTATAGGCAATGAGCAGTTCTTC. It specifies CASSTRQGILIGNEQFF.

This clone was seen only once. This chain joins TRBV18 and TRBJ1-2; D remains ambiguous. The CDR3 contains 15 residues. Trimming removed 1 base from V and 0 bases from J, with 9 bases in between. Germline-derived CDR1 and CDR2 are KGHSH and LQKENI. Here the CDR3 reads CASSPHPDSNYGYTF. The DNA for the CDR3 is TGTGCCAGCTCACCACACCCAGATTCTAACTATGGCTACACCTTC. Full variable domain (missing parts from reference TRBV18 and TRBJ1-2): NAGVMQNPRHLVRRRGQEARLRCSPMKGHSHVYWYRQLPEEGLKFMVYLQKENIIDESGMPKERFSAEFPKEGPSILRIQQVVRGDSAAYFCASSPHPDSNYGYTFGSGTRLTVV.

This chain links TRBV18 with TRBJ2-7; D gene uncertain. The CDR3 has 14 residues. Germline V gene data show CDR1 as KGHSH and CDR2 as LQKENI. V dropped 0 bases and J dropped 3 bases, with 9 bases sitting between them. The DNA for the CDR3 is TGTGCCAGCTCACCACCTCGGGCAGGCTACGAGCAGTACTTC. Its protein is CASSPPRAGYEQYF. Full variable domain (missing parts from reference TRBV18 and TRBJ2-7): NAGVMQNPRHLVRRRGQEARLRCSPMKGHSHVYWYRQLPEEGLKFMVYLQKENIIDESGMPKERFSAEFPKEGPSILRIQQVVRGDSAAYFCASSPPRAGYEQYFGPGTRLTVT.

The chain couples TRBV29-1 to TRBJ1-2; D remains unclear. The CDR3 sequence is 13 residues long. The V gene lost 7 bases and the J gene lost 2 bases, with 14 bases spanning the gap. Germline CDR1 SQVTM, CDR2 ANQGSEA. CDR3 amino acids: CSAVDTLNYGYTF. The CDR3 bases are TGCAGCGCTGTTGACACCCTGAACTATGGCTACACCTTC.

The CDR3 nucleotides are TGTGCCAGCAGCCAAGGCGGGGTCCTTGGCCAGTACTTC. The encoded protein is CASSQGGVLGQYF. The V gene is TRBV14, the J gene TRBJ2-5; D is perhaps TRBD2 (6 bases). Per germline, CDR1 SGHDN and CDR2 FVKESK. Trimming left V 1 base short and J 10 bases short, with 13 bases between. This CDR3 contains 13 residues. The full variable domain, rest sourced from reference TRBV14 and TRBJ2-5, is EAGVTQFPSHSVIEKGQTVTLRCDPISGHDNLYWYRRVMGKEIKFLLHFVKESKQDESGMPNNRFLAERTGGTYSTLKVQPAELEDSGVYFCASSQGGVLGQYFGPGTRLLVL.

The chain is built from TRBV5-6 and TRBJ1-5; TRBD1 matches 9 bases. CDR1 and CDR2 from the germline V gene are SGHDT and YYEEEE. V was pared by 2 bases and J by 4 bases, with 10 bases of the junction left unmatched. The CDR3 is made up of 17 amino acids. The CDR3 nucleotides are TGTGCCAGCAGCTTAGGCACAGGGGGCACGAGAAATCAGCCCCAGCATTTT. It is translated as CASSLGTGGTRNQPQHF.

J is TRBJ2-1 and V is TRBV9; the D call may be TRBD1 or TRBD2 (5 bases each). Germline lookup yields CDR1 SGDLS and CDR2 YYNGEE. Trimming cost V 4 bases and J 1 base, with 9 bases left between them. The CDR3 runs to 14 residues. The CDR3 sequence: CASSPEGSYNEQFF. CDR3 DNA sequence: TGTGCCAGCAGCCCCGAGGGGTCCTACAATGAGCAGTTCTTC.

The chain links TRBV5-1 to TRBJ1-1; possibly TRBD1 for D (6 bases). Per the germline V gene, CDR1 is SGHRS and CDR2 is YFSETQ. Trimming stripped 4 bases from V and 5 bases from J, with 12 bases between. There are 13 residues in the CDR3. CDR3 region: CASSQTGRTEAFF. The DNA of the CDR3 is TGCGCCAGCAGCCAAACAGGGCGAACTGAAGCTTTCTTT.

The rearrangement links TRBV4-2 to TRBJ2-1; TRBD1 agrees at 11 bases. The CDR3 runs to 16 residues. J gave up 2 bases and V 2 bases, and 2 bases lay outside the gene matches. The germline V gene encodes CDR1 LGHNA and CDR2 YNFKEQ. CDR3 sequence: CASSQRTGGTYNEQFF. For the CDR3, the DNA is TGTGCCAGCAGCCAAAGGACAGGGGGCACCTACAATGAGCAGTTCTTC.

V usage is TRBV6-2 or TRBV6-3 and J usage is TRBJ1-1, with D tentatively TRBD1 (5 bases). Trimming removed 5 bases from V and 1 base from J, with 17 bases in between. This CDR3 spans 16 amino acids. Looked up from germline, CDR1 is MNHEY and CDR2 is SVGEGT. CDR3 nucleotides: TGTGCCAGCAGTGTCTGGGGGATGGTGCGGAACACTGAAGCTTTCTTT. Protein: CASSVWGMVRNTEAFF.

The chain recombines TRBV7-2 with TRBJ2-7; 12 positions agree with TRBD2. J lost 3 bases, V lost 5 bases, and 5 bases had no gene match. This CDR3 contains 15 residues. CDR1 SGHTA and CDR2 FQGNSA come from the germline V gene. As DNA, the CDR3 is TGTGCCAGCAGCCCGCAGACTAGCGGGGGCTACGAGCAGTACTTC. Encoded protein: CASSPQTSGGYEQYF. The full variable domain, its missing parts supplied by reference TRBV7-2 and TRBJ2-7, is GAGVSQSPSNKVTEKGKDVELRCDPISGHTALYWYRQSLGQGLEFLIYFQGNSAPDKSGLPSDRFSAERTGGSVSTLTIQRTQQEDSAVYLCASSPQTSGGYEQYFGPGTRLTVT.

The chain carries TRBV3-1 (or the pseudogene TRBV3-2) and TRBJ1-1; TRBD1 matches at 8 bases. V gave up 6 bases and J gave up 5 bases; unmatched junction bases: 2. In germline, CDR1 is LGHDT, CDR2 YNNKEL (reference sequence). This CDR3 has 12 residues. DNA for the CDR3: TGTGCCAGCAGGGACAGGGAAACTGAAGCTTTCTTT. Protein product: CASRDRETEAFF.

The chain carries TRBV14 and TRBJ2-7, with 10 bases lining up with TRBD1. In germline, CDR1 is SGHDN, CDR2 FVKESK. The ends lost 3 bases at V and 6 bases at J; junction bases unmatched: 5. The CDR3 sequence is 14 residues long. The CDR3 reads CASSHRDRGFEQYF. The CDR3 DNA reads as TGTGCCAGCAGCCACCGGGACAGGGGATTCGAGCAGTACTTC.

V and J are TRBV30 and TRBJ2-3; 8 bases are shared with TRBD2. CDR3 length: 14 residues. V trimming: 3 bases; J trimming: 10 bases; junction bases outside the gene matches: 12. Germline-derived CDR1 and CDR2 are GTSNPN and SVGIG (reference sequence). The CDR3: CAWRWAGGPGAQYF. The CDR3 region has the DNA TGTGCCTGGAGGTGGGCGGGGGGACCCGGGGCGCAGTATTTT. Based on the CDR3 plus reference TRBV30 and TRBJ2-3, the full variable domain is SQTIHQWPATLVQPVGSPLSLECTVEGTSNPNLYWYRQAAGRGLQLLFYSVGIGQISSEVPQNLSASRPQDRQFILSSKKLLLSDSGFYLCAWRWAGGPGAQYFGPGTRLTVL.

The V gene is TRBV19, the J gene TRBJ1-1; 9 positions match TRBD1. V gave up 7 bases and J gave up 3 bases; unmatched junction bases: 12. CDR1 is LNHDA, CDR2 SQIVND, per germline (reference sequence). The CDR3 runs to 16 residues. This chain's CDR3 is CASTTSSTGGHTEAFF. The CDR3 DNA reads as TGTGCCAGTACCACCTCTTCAACAGGGGGCCACACTGAAGCTTTCTTT. Full variable domain (remainder filled in from reference TRBV19 and TRBJ1-1): DGGITQSPKYLFRKEGQNVTLSCEQNLNHDAMYWYRQDPGQGLRLIYYSQIVNDFQKGDIAEGYSVSREKKESFPLTVTSAQKNPTAFYLCASTTSSTGGHTEAFFGQGTRLTVV.

This chain uses TRBV5-1 with TRBJ1-4; a possible D gene is TRBD1 (5 bases). CDR1 is SGHRS, CDR2 YFSETQ, per germline. The CDR3 totals 13 residues. Between the trimmed V and J ends, which lost 0 bases and 8 bases, there was a span of 8 bases. The CDR3 coding sequence is TGCGCCAGCAGCTTGGGGGGGAGCGAAAAACTGTTTTTT. It yields the protein CASSLGGSEKLFF.

This clone was picked up one time. The V call is TRBV28, the J call TRBJ2-2; TRBD2 is a possible D gene (5 bases). Trimming shortened V by 5 bases and J by 1 base, and 8 bases separated the two germline ends. CDR1 and CDR2 (germline): MDHEN, SYDVKM. This CDR3 has 14 residues. Written as DNA, the CDR3 is TGTGCCAGCAGTCTACTAGAGAACACCGGGGAGCTGTTTTTT. This gives the protein CASSLLENTGELFF.

This clone was seen only a few times. The gene calls are TRBV19 and TRBJ1-5; D is unclear. The CDR3 sequence is 19 residues long. V shed 0 bases and J shed 2 bases, with 20 bases lying between them. Germline CDR1 and CDR2: LNHDA and SQIVND (reference sequence). CDR3 coding DNA: TGTGCCAGTAGTATAGATGGGTTTCCATCCCGGGTGGGCAATCAGCCCCAGCATTTT. Residues: CASSIDGFPSRVGNQPQHF.

This sequence joins TRBV14 and TRBJ2-7; perhaps D is TRBD1 or TRBD2 (5 bases each). V was trimmed by 1 base and J by 6 bases, leaving 16 bases between them. CDR3 size: 15 residues. Germline assignment: CDR1 SGHDN and CDR2 FVKESK. The CDR3 nucleotides read TGTGCCAGCAGCCAAGTTTCAGCAGGGAGTGGCGAGCAGTACTTC. It is translated as CASSQVSAGSGEQYF.

This rearrangement joins TRBV7-9 to TRBJ2-7; the match to TRBD1 covers 10 bases. V shed 6 bases and J 6 bases; nucleotides not matched to a gene: 8. Germline V gene lookup returns CDR1 SEHNR and CDR2 FQNEAQ (reference sequence). The CDR3 has 14 residues. CDR3: CASSDRDRGIEQYF. CDR3 coding DNA: TGTGCCAGCAGTGACCGGGACAGGGGAATCGAGCAGTACTTC.

This clone was counted once. This chain joins TRBV9 and TRBJ2-1; no reliable D call. The ends were cut back, 3 bases at V and 6 bases at J, with 4 bases in the middle. Germline CDR1 reads SGDLS; CDR2 reads YYNGEE. The CDR3 consists of 11 residues. In DNA form, the CDR3 reads TGTGCCAGCAGCGCGAGCAATGAGCAGTTCTTC. It specifies CASSASNEQFF.